This TCR beta chain was profiled in a study of blood T cell repertoires in COVID-19 (dated by TCRdb to the early 2020s). Regarding the research as a whole: Collaborator samples came from the United States, Italy and Spain and covered acute and convalescent phases of COVID-19. The prospective study material was composed of cDNA or gDNA derived from T cells, B-cell-depleted T cells, or PBMCs. Subjects who had been exposed to COVID-19, were actively infected with it, or had recovered from it provided the deeply sampled blood TCRbeta repertoires that made up the dataset. The repertoires were released in a freely available public database intended as a resource for research on the immune response to SARS-CoV-2. The samples were drawn from the first 160 participants of the ongoing ImmuneRACE study and from about 1,200 subjects provided by 6 global collaborators. A de-identified subject ID, COVID-19 status, age in years and sex were almost always included in the sample metadata. Where HLA class I and class II types were available, the types were taken from metadata supplied by the sample provider, not from assay-based typing. Paper-wide results and their limitations: The quantity of clinical and demographic metadata differed by source and by participant and was supplied without curation.

The immunoSEQ Assay, a bias-controlled multiplex PCR, was used to amplify TCRbeta CDR3 regions from genomic DNA. The study's own analysis went as follows. The number of nucleated cells in each sample was estimated from the amplification of reference gene primers within the assay. To quantify the absolute abundance of each unique TCRbeta CDR3 rearrangement, sequence reads were collapsed and filtered. Productive Simpson clonality was computed per sample as the square root of Simpson's diversity index over productive rearrangements. Sourced from immuneACCESS, this table was stored by TCRdb with only in-frame sequences that have V and J called. A share of the clones is absent; for the studies checked, an unresolved V gene accounts for under half, and the remainder has no known explanation. V and J calls and clone size come straight from that table; D and trimming were deduced from the DNA. In all, the sample holds fewer than 350,000 clones, and 65% to 90% of those were seen once. In total, the top ten clones hold about 2.9% of the sample.

Whole blood was collected in K2EDTA tubes by collaborating institutions according to the institutions' own protocols. For TCRbeta analysis, collaborator samples were shipped as frozen whole blood, as isolated PBMCs, or as DNA extracted from either sample type. Per the germline V gene (reference sequence), SEHNR is the CDR1 and FQNEAQ is the CDR2. The germline V and J ends show losses of 5 bases and 3 bases respectively, and no gene match explains 20 bases of the junction. Its CDR3 holds 19 amino acids, cysteine through phenylalanine. Kept here is only the CDR3 DNA, which spans 57 bases and is read in frame from base 1. About this clone itself: What antigen it recognizes has not been identified. Within one base of it there is no much larger clone, and no base qualities were kept.

The V and J genes are TRBV7-9 and TRBJ2-7; 9 junctional bases match TRBD1. Specimen: peripheral blood. The receptor was derived from a woman aged 60-70 years with active or convalescent COVID-19. The DNA sequence follows: TGTGCCAGCAGCGGACGGGACAGGGAAATATCGGGCCCCTACTACGAGCAGTACTTC. Its translation is CASSGRDREISGPYYEQYF.